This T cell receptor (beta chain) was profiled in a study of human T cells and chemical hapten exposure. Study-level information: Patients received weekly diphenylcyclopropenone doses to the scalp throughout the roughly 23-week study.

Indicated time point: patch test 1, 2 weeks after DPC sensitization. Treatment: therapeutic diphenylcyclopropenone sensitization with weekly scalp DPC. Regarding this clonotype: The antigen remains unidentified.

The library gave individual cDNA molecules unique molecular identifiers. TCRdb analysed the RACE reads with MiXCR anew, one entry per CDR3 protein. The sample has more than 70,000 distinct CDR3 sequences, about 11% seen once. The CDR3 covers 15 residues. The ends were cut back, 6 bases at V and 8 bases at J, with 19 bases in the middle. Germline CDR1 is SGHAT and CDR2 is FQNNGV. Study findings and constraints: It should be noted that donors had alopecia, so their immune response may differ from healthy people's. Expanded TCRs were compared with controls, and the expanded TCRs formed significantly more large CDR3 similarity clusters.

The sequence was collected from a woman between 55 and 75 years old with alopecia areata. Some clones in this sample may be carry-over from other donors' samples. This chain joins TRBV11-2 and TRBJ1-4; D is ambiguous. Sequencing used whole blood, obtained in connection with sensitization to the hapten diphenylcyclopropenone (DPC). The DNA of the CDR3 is TGTGCCAGCAGTTCCTTCGGCACTACACTCGAAAAACTGTTTTTT. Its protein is CASSSFGTTLEKLFF.